The clone carrying this T cell receptor (beta chain) was found many times. This specimen comes from a study of CD8 T cells in ankylosing spondylitis. TCRdb ran MiXCR on the 5' RACE reads and lists one entry per CDR3 protein. Among about 130,000 distinct CDR3 sequences listed, about 6.4% were seen once. This TCR was sampled from a male donor with ankylosing spondylitis or in good health (not recorded which). Sequenced: blood, either unsorted or a sorted T cell fraction (not recorded which).

The CDR3 sequence: CASSSYLMNTEAFF. In DNA, the CDR3 is TGTGCCAGCAGCTCCTACCTCATGAACACTGAAGCTTTCTTT. The rearrangement joins TRBV9 to TRBJ1-1; D call uncertain. CDR3 length equals 14 residues. Germline V gene data show CDR1 as SGDLS and CDR2 as YYNGEE. V was shortened by 4 bases and J by 0 bases, with 10 bases between the two germline ends.